This T cell receptor (beta chain) was documented in a study of T-cell reconstitution after alpha-beta-depleted transplantation in children. The CDR3 is made up of 16 amino acids. Germline loops: CDR1 LGHDT, CDR2 YNNKEL (reference sequence). With 4 bases clipped from V and 0 bases from J, the junction kept 5 bases outside the gene matches. Findings and limits, study-wide: Certain patients had high TCRbeta diversity at day 60, and it came from recipient T cells and thymic progenitors that survived. One year post-transplant, T-cell counts and diversity were largely derived from T cells produced anew. By about two months after transplant, alpha-beta T cells reportedly arose from several hundred graft clones that had expanded.

Unique molecular identifiers featured in how the TCRbeta library was prepared. TCRdb recomputed calls from the PCR reads with MiXCR, one row per CDR3 protein. The sample records about a million distinct CDR3 sequences, roughly 29% being singletons. This clonotype was observed a few times. What it recognizes is unknown. The sequencing used PBMCs, mostly from graft donor cells, collected 360 days after TCRalphabeta/CD19-depleted stem cell transplant. The chain uses TRBV3-1 and TRBJ2-1; 8 bases map to TRBD2. This sequence was found in a boy younger than two who had a stem cell transplant for SCID, so the T cells may come from the graft donor. CDR3 sequence reads: CASSPDSGSSYNEQFF. CDR3 in DNA: TGTGCCAGCAGCCCCGACAGCGGGAGCTCCTACAATGAGCAGTTCTTC.